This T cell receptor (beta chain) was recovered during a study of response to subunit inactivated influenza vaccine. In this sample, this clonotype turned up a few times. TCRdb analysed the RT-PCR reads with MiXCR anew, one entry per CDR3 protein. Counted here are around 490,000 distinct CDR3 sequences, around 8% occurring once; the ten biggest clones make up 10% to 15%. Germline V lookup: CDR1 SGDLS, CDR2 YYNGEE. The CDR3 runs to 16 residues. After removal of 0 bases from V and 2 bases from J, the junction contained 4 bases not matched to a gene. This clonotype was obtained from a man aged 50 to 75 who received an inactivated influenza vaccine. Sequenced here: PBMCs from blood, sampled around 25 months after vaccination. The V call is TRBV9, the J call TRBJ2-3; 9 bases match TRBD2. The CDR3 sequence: CASSVGAGGLTDTQYF. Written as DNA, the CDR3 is TGTGCCAGCAGCGTAGGAGCGGGGGGCCTCACAGATACGCAGTATTTT. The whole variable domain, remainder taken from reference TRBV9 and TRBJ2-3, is DSGVTQTPKHLITATGQRVTLRCSPRSGDLSVYWYQQSLDQGLQFLIQYYNGEERAKGNILERFSAQQFPDLHSELNLSSLELGDSALYFCASSVGAGGLTDTQYFGPGTRLTVL.